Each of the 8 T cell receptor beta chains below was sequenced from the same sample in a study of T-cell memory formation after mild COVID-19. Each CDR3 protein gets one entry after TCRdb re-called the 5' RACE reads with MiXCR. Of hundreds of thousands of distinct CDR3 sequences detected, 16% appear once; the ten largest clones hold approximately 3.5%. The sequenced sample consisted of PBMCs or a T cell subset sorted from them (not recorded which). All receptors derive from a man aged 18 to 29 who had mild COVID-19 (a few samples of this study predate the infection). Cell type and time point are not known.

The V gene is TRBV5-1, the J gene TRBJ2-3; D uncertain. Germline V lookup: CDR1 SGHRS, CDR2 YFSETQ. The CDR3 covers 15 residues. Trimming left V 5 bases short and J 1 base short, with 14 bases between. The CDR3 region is CASRRDLIGTDTQYF. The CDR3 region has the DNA TGCGCCAGCAGACGAGACTTGATTGGCACAGATACGCAGTATTTT.

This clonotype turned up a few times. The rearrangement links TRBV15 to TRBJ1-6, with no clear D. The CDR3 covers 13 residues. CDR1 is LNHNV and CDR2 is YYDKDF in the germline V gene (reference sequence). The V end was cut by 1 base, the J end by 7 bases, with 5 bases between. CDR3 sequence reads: CATSRADNSPLHF. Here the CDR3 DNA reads TGTGCCACCAGCAGAGCTGACAATTCACCCCTCCACTTT.

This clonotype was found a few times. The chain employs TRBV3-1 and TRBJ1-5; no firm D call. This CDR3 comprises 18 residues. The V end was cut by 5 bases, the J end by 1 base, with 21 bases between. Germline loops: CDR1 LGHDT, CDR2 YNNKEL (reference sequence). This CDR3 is CASSMTPHRDGSNQPQHF. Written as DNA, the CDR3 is TGTGCCAGCAGCATGACACCTCACAGAGATGGGAGCAATCAGCCCCAGCATTTT.

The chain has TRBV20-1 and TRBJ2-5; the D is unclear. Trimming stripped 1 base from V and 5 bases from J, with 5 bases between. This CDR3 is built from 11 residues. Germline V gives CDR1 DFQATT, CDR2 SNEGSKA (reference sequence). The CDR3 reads CSARVVETQYF. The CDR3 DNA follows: TGCAGTGCTAGAGTGGTGGAGACCCAGTACTTC.

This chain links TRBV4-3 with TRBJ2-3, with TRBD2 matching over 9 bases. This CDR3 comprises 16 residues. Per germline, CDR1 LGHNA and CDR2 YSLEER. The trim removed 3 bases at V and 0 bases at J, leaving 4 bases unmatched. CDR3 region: CASSHSRGGSTDTQYF. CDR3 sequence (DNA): TGCGCCAGCAGCCATTCGCGGGGGGGTAGCACAGATACGCAGTATTTT.

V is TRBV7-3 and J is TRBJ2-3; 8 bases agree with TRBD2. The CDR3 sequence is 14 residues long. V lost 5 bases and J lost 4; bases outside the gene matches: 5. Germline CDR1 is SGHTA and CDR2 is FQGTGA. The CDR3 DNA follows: TGTGCCAGCAGCATAGGGACTAGACCAGATACGCAGTATTTT. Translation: CASSIGTRPDTQYF.

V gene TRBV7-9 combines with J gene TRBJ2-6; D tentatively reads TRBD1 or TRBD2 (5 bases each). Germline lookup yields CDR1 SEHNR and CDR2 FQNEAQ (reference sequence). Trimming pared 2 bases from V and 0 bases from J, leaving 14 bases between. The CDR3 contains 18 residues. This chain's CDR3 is CASSLLGTVNSGANVLTF. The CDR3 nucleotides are TGTGCCAGCAGCTTACTAGGGACGGTTAACTCTGGGGCCAACGTCCTGACTTTC.

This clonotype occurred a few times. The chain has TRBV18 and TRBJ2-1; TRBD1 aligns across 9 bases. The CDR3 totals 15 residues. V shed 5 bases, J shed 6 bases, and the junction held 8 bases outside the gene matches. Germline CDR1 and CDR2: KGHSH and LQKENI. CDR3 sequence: CASSTGGQGGNEQFF. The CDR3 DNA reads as TGTGCCAGCTCAACGGGGGGACAGGGAGGCAATGAGCAGTTCTTC.